This TCR beta chain originates from a study of metastatic and nonmetastatic thyroid tumors. Across the whole study: Repertoires of blood and of tissue (tumor or nodule) from malignant and benign thyroid patients were compared. Study conclusions and caveats: Malignant thyroid tumors reportedly exceeded benign nodules significantly in TCR beta diversity, with the difference appearing in blood and tumor.

In the original workflow: A distant-metastasis classifier for papillary thyroid cancer was built using CDR3 differences across clinicopathological groups. TCRdb re-called clones from the PCR reads using MiXCR. The V and J calls, along with clone size, are taken from TCRdb and not from the paper's own processing. The data contain about 8,600 clones, approximately 25% of them seen just once; the ten biggest clones take up approximately 13%. Thyroid surgery was performed in patients who had received no treatment beforehand. To note about this clone: Its antigen is unknown.

Germline loops: CDR1 MGHRA, CDR2 YSYEKL. V dropped 1 base and J dropped 1 base, with 11 bases sitting between them. This CDR3 is built from 16 residues. The rearrangement links TRBV4-1 to TRBJ1-3, with D maybe TRBD1 (5 bases). The sequencing input was adjacent normal tissue. This clonotype was sampled from a female donor with papillary thyroid cancer or a benign thyroid nodule (not recorded which). Some clones in this sample may be carry-over from other donors' samples. CDR3 region: CASSQVRGTSGNTIYF. DNA of the CDR3: TGCGCCAGCAGCCAAGTTCGGGGGACTTCTGGAAACACCATATATTTT.